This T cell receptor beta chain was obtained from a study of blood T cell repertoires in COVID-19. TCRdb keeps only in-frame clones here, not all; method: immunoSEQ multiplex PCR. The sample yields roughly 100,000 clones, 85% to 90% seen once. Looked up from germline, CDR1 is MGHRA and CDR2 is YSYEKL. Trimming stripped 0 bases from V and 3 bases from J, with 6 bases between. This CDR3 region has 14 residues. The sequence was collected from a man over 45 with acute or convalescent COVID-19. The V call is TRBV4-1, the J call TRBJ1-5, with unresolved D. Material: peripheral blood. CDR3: CASSQERYNQPQHF. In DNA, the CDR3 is TGCGCCAGCAGCCAAGAACGGTACAATCAGCCCCAGCATTTT.